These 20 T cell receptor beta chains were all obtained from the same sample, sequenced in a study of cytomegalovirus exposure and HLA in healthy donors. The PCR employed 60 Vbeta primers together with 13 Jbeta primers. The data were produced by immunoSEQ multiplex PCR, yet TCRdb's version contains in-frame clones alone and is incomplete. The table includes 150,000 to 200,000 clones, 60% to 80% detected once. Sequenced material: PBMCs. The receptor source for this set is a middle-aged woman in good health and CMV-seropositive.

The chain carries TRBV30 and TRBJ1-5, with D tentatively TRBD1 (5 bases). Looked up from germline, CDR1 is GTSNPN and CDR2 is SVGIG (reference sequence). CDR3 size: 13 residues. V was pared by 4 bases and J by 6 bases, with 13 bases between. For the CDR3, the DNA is TGTGCCTGGACCCAGGTGGGGGGTCAGCCCCAGCATTTT. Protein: CAWTQVGGQPQHF.

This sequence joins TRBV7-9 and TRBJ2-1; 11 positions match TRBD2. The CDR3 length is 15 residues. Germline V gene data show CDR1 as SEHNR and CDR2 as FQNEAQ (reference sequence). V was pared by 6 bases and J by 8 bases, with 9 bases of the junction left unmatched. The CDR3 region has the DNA TGTGCCAGCAGATCGGGACTAGCGGCCATGGATGAGCAGTTCTTC. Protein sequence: CASRSGLAAMDEQFF.

CDR3 DNA: TGTGCCAGCAGCCAATATTACGAGCAGTACTTC. Translation gives CASSQYYEQYF. The chain recombines TRBV14 with TRBJ2-7, with unresolved D. In germline, CDR1 is SGHDN, CDR2 FVKESK. Trimming removed 2 bases from V and 4 bases from J, with 3 bases in between. The CDR3 runs 11 residues.

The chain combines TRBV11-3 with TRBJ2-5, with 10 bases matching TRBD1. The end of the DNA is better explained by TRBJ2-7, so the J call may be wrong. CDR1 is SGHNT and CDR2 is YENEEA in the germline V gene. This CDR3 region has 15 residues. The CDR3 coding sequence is TGTGCCAGCAGCACCCAGACAGGGGGCGGGAGCGAGCAGTACTTC. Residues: CASSTQTGGGSEQYF.

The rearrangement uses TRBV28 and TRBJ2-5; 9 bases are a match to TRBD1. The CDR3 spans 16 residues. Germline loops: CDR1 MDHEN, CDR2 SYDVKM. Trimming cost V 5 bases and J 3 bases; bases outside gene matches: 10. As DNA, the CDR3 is TGTGCCAGCAGTCCTGGGGGCACAGGGGGCGAAGAGACCCAGTACTTC. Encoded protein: CASSPGGTGGEETQYF.

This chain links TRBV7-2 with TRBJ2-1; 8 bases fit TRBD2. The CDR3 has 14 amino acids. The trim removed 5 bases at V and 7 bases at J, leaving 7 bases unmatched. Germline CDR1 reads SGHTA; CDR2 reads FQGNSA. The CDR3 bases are TGTGCCAGCAGCCCCTGGGCTAGCGGGAATGAGCAGTTCTTC. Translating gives CASSPWASGNEQFF.

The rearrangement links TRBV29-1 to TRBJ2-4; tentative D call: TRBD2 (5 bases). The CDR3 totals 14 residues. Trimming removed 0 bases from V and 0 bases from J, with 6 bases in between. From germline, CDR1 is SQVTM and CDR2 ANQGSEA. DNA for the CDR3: TGCAGCGTTGAAGAAGGACTAGCCAAAAACATTCAGTACTTC. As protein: CSVEEGLAKNIQYF.

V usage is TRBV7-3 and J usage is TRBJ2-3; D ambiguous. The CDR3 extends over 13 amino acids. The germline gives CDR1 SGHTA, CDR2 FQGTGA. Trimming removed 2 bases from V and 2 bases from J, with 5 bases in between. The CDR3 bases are TGTGCCAGCAGCTTAGGAGACACAGATACGCAGTATTTT. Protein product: CASSLGDTDTQYF.

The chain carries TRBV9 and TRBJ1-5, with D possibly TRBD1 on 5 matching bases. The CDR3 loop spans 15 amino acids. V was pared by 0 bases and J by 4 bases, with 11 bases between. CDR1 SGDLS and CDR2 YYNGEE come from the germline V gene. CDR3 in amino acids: CASSVAAGFNQPQHF. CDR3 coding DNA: TGTGCCAGCAGCGTAGCCGCAGGGTTTAATCAGCCCCAGCATTTT.

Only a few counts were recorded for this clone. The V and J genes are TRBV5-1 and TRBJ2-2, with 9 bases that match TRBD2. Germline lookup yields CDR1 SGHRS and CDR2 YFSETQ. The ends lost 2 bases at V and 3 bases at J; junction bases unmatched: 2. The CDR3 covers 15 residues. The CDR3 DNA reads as TGCGCCAGCAGCTTCTTAGCGGGGGACACCGGGGAGCTGTTTTTT. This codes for CASSFLAGDTGELFF.

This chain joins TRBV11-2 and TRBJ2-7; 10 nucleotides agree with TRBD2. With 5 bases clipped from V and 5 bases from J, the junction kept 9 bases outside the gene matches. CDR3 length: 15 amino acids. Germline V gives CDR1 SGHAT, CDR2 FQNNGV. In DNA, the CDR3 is TGTGCCAGCAGCAGACCCGGGACTAGCGAAAACGAGCAGTACTTC. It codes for CASSRPGTSENEQYF.

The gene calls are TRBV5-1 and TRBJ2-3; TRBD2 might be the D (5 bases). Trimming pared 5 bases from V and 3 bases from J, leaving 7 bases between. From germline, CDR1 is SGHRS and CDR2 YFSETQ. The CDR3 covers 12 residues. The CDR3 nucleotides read TGCGCCAGCAGGGCGGGTACAGATACGCAGTATTTT. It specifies CASRAGTDTQYF.

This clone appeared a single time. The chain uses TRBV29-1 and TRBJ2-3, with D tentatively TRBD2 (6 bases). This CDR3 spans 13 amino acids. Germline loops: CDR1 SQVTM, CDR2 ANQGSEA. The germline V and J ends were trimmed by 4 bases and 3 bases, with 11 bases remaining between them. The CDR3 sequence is CSVAGANTDTQYF. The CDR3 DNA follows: TGCAGCGTTGCGGGAGCTAATACAGATACGCAGTATTTT.

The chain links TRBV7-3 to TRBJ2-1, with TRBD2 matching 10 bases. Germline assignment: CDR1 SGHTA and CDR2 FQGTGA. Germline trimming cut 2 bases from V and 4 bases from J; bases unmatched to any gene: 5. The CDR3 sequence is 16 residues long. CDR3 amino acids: CASSLYPAGGYNEQFF. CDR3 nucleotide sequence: TGTGCCAGCAGCTTATACCCAGCGGGAGGGTACAATGAGCAGTTCTTC.

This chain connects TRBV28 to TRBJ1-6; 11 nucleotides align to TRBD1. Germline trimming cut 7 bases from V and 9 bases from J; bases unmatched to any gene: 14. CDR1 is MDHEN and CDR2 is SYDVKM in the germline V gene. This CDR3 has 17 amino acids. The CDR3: CASTLSAVGTGGSPLHF. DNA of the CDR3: TGTGCCAGCACCTTATCGGCTGTCGGGACAGGGGGTTCACCCCTCCACTTT.

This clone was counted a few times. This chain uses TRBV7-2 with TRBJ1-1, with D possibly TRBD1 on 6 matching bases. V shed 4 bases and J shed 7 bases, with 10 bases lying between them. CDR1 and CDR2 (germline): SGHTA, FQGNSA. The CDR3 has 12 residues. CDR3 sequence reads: CASSSQGIEAFF. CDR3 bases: TGTGCCAGCAGCTCACAGGGAATTGAAGCTTTCTTT.

The CDR3 protein is CARSSGETQYF. For the CDR3, the DNA is TGTGCCAGAAGCTCAGGGGAGACCCAGTACTTC. The chain recombines TRBV5-3 with TRBJ2-5; a weak D match, TRBD1 (5 bases). TRBV5-3 belongs to the ORF category, with a function that is uncertain. CDR3 length: 11 amino acids. Trimming took 3 bases from V and 5 from J, leaving 5 bases between them.

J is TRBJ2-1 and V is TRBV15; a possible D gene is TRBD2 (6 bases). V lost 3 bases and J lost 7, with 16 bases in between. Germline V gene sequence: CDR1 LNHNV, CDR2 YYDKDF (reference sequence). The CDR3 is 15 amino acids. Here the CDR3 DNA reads TGTGCCACCAGCAGCGACCCTATCGGGGGAAATGAGCAGTTCTTC. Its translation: CATSSDPIGGNEQFF.

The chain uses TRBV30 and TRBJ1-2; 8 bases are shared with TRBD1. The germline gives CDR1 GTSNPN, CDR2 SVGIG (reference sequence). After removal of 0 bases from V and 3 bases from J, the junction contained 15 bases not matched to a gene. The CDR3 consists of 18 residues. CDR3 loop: CAWSVKGFGTGRDYGYTF. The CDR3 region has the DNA TGTGCCTGGAGTGTAAAGGGTTTCGGGACAGGCAGGGACTATGGCTACACCTTC.

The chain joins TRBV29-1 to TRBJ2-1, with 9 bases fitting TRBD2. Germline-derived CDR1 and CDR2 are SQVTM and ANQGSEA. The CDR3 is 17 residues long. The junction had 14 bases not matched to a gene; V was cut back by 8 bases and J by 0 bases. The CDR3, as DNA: TGCAGCACCTTAGCGCAAGCGGGAGGAAGCTCCTACAATGAGCAGTTCTTC. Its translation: CSTLAQAGGSSYNEQFF.